The T cell receptor beta chain described here comes from a study of early T cells in non-severe SARS-CoV-2 infection. Study overall: Chains were not paired, and sequencing was done on bulk RNA from unsorted whole blood.

The ends were cut back, 3 bases at V and 0 bases at J, with 10 bases in the middle. Germline CDR1 reads SGHRS; CDR2 reads YFSETQ. There are 16 residues in the CDR3. Study conclusions and caveats: Database matching using VDJdb favored anti-spike CD8 responses, with private and CD4 specificities left missing.

This clonotype was picked up many times. Its target is unknown. Individual cDNA molecules received unique molecular identifiers during library preparation. Via MiXCR, TCRdb re-called the 5' RACE reads, giving one row per CDR3 protein. Of tens of thousands of distinct CDR3 sequences in the sample, over 9% were seen once. Sequenced: whole blood. This TCR was sampled from an adult who was a healthcare worker with PCR-confirmed SARS-CoV-2 infection or an uninfected control (not recorded which). The chain combines TRBV5-1 with TRBJ1-6, with D possibly matching TRBD1 (5 bases). The CDR3 nucleotides read TGCGCCAGCAGCTGGGGACGGAGCTCCTATAATTCACCCCTCCACTTT. This gives the protein CASSWGRSSYNSPLHF.